This record concerns one TCR beta chain sequence. The sample comes from a study of blood T cell repertoires in COVID-19. For the study at large: The analysed material was cDNA or gDNA that came from T cells, B-cell-depleted T cells, or PBMCs.

Source study methods: The assay estimated nucleated cells by amplifying reference gene primers. Clones were read by immunoSEQ multiplex PCR, and TCRdb kept only the in-frame ones, dropping some. V and J calls plus clone size are reproduced from that table; the DNA served to infer D and trimming. The table includes hundreds of thousands of clones, around four fifths detected once. Study members were between roughly 18 and 100 years old and lived in 24 US regions. The V and J ends lost 5 bases and 2 bases, in that order; junction bases with no gene match: 8. This CDR3 spans 16 amino acids. CDR1 is SQVTM and CDR2 is ANQGSEA in the germline V gene.

The origin of this receptor is a man aged 25-45 years with acute COVID-19. This chain joins TRBV29-1 and TRBJ2-3, with 12 bases matching TRBD2. Input material: PBMCs or T cells enriched from blood (not recorded which). CDR3 in DNA: TGCAGCGTTTTTAGGACTAGCGGGGCGATCACAGATACGCAGTATTTT. It translates to CSVFRTSGAITDTQYF.